Below are 2 T cell receptor beta chains sequenced from a single sample in a study of beta chain features in type 1 diabetes. Every bit of the isolated RNA underwent reverse transcription, so sequencing read expressed TCRB transcripts. Assay: immunoSEQ multiplex PCR; the TCRdb copy retains only in-frame clones and omits some. The data contain 620,000 or so clones, 15% to 18% of them singletons. Sequencing was performed on naive CD4+ T cells from blood. These receptors all come from a man between 18 and 35 years old in good health.

This clone showed up just a few times. The V call is TRBV7-9, the J call TRBJ1-1, with TRBD1 as a possible D gene (5 bases). V shed 11 bases and J shed 3 bases, with 10 bases lying between them. Looked up from germline, CDR1 is SEHNR and CDR2 is FQNEAQ (reference sequence). The CDR3 totals 11 residues. The CDR3 here is CAVPRDTEAFF. CDR3 coding DNA: TGTGCCGTACCCAGGGACACTGAAGCTTTCTTT.

This chain connects TRBV4-1 to TRBJ2-7; 7 bases line up with TRBD1. Trimming took 3 bases from V and 2 from J; bases not matched to a gene: 4. The CDR3 is 14 amino acids. CDR1 MGHRA and CDR2 YSYEKL come from the germline V gene. CDR3 sequence reads: CASSHAGTAYEQYF. The CDR3 DNA is TGCGCCAGCAGCCATGCCGGGACAGCCTACGAGCAGTACTTC.